This TCR beta chain was recovered during a study of identical twins. Findings and caveats of the study: Weaker excess sharing between twins was seen in beta out-of-frame sequences. A lower insertion count was a feature of abundant cord blood beta clonotypes, with no such feature in memory repertoires.

This clonotype was seen more than once but under ten times. Its antigen is undetermined. No donor was unhealthy or non-Caucasian. With template switching, a universal primer site was added, and the cDNA carried unique molecular identifiers. TCRdb reprocessed the 5' RACE reads via MiXCR and lists one record per CDR3 protein. The sample shows approximately 280,000 distinct CDR3 sequences, approximately 8% of them seen only once. Germline CDR1 reads SGHRS; CDR2 reads YFSETQ. Trimming at V came to 5 bases and at J to 0 bases, leaving 6 bases not matched to a gene. The length of the CDR3 is 15 residues. The sample was also reused in another study, on yellow fever vaccine responses in identical twins.

The sequenced sample consisted of memory (CD45RO+) T cells sorted from blood. This clonotype was sampled from a woman aged 18-30 years in good health. The chain carries TRBV5-1 and TRBJ2-3; 7 bases agree with TRBD2. The CDR3 DNA reads as TGCGCCAGCAGTACTGGGGGGGAGAGCACAGATACGCAGTATTTT. This codes for CASSTGGESTDTQYF.